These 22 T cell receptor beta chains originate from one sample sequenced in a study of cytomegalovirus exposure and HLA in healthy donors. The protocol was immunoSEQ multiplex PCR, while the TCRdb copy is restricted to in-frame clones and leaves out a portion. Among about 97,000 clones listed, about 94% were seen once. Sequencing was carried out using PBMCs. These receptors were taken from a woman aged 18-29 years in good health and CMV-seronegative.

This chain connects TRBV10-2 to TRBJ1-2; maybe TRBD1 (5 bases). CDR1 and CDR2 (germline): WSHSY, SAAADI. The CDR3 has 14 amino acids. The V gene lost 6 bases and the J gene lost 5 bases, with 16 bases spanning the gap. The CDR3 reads CASSEDKGLYGYTF. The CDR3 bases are TGCGCCAGCAGCGAGGACAAGGGGTTATATGGCTACACCTTC.

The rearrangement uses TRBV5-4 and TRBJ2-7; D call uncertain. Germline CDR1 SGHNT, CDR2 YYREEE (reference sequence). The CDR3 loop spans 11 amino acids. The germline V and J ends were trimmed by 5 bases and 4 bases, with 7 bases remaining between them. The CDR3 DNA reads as TGTGCCAGCAGGAACCGGTACGAGCAGTACTTC. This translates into CASRNRYEQYF.

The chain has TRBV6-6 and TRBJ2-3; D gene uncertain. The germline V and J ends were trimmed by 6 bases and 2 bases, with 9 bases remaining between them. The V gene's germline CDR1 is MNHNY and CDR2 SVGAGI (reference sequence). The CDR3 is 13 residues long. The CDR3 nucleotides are TGTGCCAGCAGCAACACAGACACAGATACGCAGTATTTT. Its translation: CASSNTDTDTQYF.

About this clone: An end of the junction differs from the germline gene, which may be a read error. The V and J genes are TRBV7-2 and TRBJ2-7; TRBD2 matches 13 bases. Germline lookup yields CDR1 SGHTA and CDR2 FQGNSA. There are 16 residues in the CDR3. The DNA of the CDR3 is TGTGCCAGCAGCCTCGAAATACTAGCGGGAGGGCCATATGTGGACTTC. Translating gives CASSLEILAGGPYVDF. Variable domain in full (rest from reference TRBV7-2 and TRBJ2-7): GAGVSQSPSNKVTEKGKDVELRCDPISGHTALYWYRQSLGQGLEFLIYFQGNSAPDKSGLPSDRFSAERTGGSVSTLTIQRTQQEDSAVYLCASSLEILAGGPYVDFGPGTRLTVT.

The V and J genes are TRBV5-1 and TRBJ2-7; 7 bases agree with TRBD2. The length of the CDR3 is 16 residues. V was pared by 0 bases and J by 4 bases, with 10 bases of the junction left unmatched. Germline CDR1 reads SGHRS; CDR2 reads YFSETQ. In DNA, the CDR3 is TGCGCCAGCAGCTTGGTCGCGGGAGATTTCGGGTACGAGCAGTACTTC. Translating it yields CASSLVAGDFGYEQYF.

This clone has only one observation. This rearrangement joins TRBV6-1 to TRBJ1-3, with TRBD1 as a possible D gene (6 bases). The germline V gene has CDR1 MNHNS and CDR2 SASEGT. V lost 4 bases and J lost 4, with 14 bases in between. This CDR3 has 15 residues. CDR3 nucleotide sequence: TGTGCCAGCAGTGTGCCGGGGGGCGAGGGAAACACCATATATTTT. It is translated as CASSVPGGEGNTIYF.

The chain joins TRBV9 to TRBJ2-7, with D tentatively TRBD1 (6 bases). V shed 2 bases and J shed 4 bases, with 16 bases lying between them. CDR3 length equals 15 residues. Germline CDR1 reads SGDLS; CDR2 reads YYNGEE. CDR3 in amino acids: CASSVRTGSQYEQYF. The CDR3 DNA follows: TGTGCCAGCAGCGTCCGTACAGGGAGTCAGTACGAGCAGTACTTC.

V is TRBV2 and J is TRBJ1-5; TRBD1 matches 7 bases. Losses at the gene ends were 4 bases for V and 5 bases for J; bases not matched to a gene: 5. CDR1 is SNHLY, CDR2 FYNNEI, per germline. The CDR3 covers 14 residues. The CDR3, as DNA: TGTGCCAGCAGTGGGACAGGAGGTGATCAGCCCCAGCATTTT. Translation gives CASSGTGGDQPQHF.

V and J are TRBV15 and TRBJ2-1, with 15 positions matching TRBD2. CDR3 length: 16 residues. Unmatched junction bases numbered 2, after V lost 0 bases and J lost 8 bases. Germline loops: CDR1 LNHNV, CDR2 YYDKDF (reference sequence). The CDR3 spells CATSREWTSGRDEQFF. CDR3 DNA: TGTGCCACCAGCAGAGAATGGACTAGCGGGAGGGATGAGCAGTTCTTC.

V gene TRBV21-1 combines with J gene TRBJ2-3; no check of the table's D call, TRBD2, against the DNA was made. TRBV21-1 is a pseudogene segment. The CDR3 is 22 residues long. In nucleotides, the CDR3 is TGTGCCAGCAGCATAAAGCCGGGACTAGCGGGAGAGGGGGGGGAGAACACAGATACGCAGTATTTT. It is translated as CASSIKPGLAGEGGENTDTQYF.

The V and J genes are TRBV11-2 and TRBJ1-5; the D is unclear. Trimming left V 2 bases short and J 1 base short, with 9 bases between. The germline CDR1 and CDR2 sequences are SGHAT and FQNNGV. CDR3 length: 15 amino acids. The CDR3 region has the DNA TGTGCCAGCAGCTTAAACGCGGAGAGCAATCAGCCCCAGCATTTT. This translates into CASSLNAESNQPQHF.

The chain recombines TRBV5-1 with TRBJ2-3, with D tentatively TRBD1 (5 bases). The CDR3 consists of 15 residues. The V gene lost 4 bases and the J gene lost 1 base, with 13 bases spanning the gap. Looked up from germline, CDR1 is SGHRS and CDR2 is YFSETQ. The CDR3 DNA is TGCGCCAGCAGCCAGGACACCCGAGGCACAGATACGCAGTATTTT. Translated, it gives CASSQDTRGTDTQYF. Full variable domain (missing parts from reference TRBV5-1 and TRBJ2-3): KAGVTQTPRYLIKTRGQQVTLSCSPISGHRSVSWYQQTPGQGLQFLFEYFSETQRNKGNFPGRFSGRQFSNSRSEMNVSTLELGDSALYLCASSQDTRGTDTQYFGPGTRLTVL.

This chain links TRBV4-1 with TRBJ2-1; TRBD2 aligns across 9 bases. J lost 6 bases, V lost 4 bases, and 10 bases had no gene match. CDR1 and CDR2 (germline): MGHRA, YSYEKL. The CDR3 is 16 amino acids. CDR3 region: CASSRNSGSFGNEQFF. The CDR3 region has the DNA TGCGCCAGCAGCCGGAATAGCGGGAGTTTCGGCAATGAGCAGTTCTTC.

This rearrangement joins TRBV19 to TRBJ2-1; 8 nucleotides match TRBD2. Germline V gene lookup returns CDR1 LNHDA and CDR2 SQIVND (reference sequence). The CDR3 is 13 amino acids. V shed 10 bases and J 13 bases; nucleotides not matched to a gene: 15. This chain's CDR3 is CATLPWRGDAQFF. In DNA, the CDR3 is TGTGCCACCCTCCCTTGGCGGGGGGATGCCCAGTTCTTC.

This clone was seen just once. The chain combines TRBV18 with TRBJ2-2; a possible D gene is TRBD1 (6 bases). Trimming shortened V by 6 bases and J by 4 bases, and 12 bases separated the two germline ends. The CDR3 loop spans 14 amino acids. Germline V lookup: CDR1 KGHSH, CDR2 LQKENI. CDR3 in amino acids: CASSGALSTGELFF. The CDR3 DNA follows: TGTGCCAGCTCGGGGGCCCTCTCCACCGGGGAGCTGTTTTTT.

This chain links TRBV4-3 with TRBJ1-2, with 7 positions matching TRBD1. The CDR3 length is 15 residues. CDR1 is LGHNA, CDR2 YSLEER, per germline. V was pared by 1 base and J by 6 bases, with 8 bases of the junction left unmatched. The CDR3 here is CASSQGLRQGDGYTF. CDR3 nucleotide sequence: TGCGCCAGCAGCCAAGGGTTGAGGCAGGGGGATGGCTACACCTTC.

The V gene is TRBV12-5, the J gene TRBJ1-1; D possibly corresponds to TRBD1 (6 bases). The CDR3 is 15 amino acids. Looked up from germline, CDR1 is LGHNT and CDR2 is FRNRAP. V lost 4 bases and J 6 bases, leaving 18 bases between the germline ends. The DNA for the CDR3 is TGTGCTAGTGGTTCCTCAACAGGGCTGGTAGCTGAAGCTTTCTTT. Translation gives CASGSSTGLVAEAFF.

The CDR3 coding sequence is TGTGCCAGTAGTCTCAGGGTTTGGGAAAAACAGTTCTTC. Amino acid sequence: CASSLRVWEKQFF. V gene TRBV19 combines with J gene TRBJ2-1; perhaps TRBD1 as D (5 bases). Trimming cost V 5 bases and J 13 bases, with 18 bases left between them. This CDR3 is 13 amino acids long. From germline, CDR1 is LNHDA and CDR2 SQIVND (reference sequence).

The CDR3 here is CASSPQDRVGEKLFF. The CDR3, as DNA: TGCGCCAGCAGCCCCCAGGACAGGGTGGGCGAAAAACTGTTTTTT. The V call is TRBV4-1, the J call TRBJ1-4; 8 nucleotides match TRBD1. Germline V gene lookup returns CDR1 MGHRA and CDR2 YSYEKL. This CDR3 contains 15 residues. V lost 4 bases to trimming and J lost 8 bases; unmatched junction nucleotides: 9.

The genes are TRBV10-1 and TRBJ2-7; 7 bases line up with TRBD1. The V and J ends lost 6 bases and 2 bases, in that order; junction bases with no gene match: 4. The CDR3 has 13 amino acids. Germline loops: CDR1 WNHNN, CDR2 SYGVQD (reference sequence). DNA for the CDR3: TGCGCCAGCAGCCTGACAGGGCCCTACGAGCAGTACTTC. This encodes CASSLTGPYEQYF.

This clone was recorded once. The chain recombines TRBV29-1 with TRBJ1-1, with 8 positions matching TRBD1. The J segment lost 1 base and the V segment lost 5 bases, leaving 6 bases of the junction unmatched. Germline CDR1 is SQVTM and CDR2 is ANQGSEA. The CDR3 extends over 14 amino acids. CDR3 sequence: CSVTRTGKNTEAFF. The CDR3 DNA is TGCAGCGTTACCCGGACAGGGAAGAACACTGAAGCTTTCTTT.

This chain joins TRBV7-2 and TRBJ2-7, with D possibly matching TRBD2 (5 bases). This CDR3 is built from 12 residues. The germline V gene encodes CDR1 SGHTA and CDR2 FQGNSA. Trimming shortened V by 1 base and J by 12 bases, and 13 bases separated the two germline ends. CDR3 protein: CASSLEVGDWYF. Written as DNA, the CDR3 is TGTGCCAGCAGCTTAGAGGTGGGAGATTGGTACTTC.